This entry is about one T cell receptor (beta chain). Its matching antigen is unknown. The data were obtained in a study of OX40 agonist ivuxolimab in advanced cancers. About the study: Intravenous ivuxolimab at 0.01 to 10 mg/kg was given to patients every 2 weeks. People who had prior anti-PD-1, anti-PD-L1 or anti-CTLA-4 therapy could take part, and less than 50% had some.

Assay used: immunoSEQ multiplex PCR; TCRdb lists only in-frame clones, some missing. The sample holds approximately 70,000 clones; 85% are singletons and the top ten take roughly 16%. Study findings and constraints: The investigators did not determine what antigen specificity the expanded peripheral T cells had. It was also the case that some nonresponders had low normalized T-cell clonal expansion.

This material consisted of CD4+ or CD8+ T cells sorted from blood, taken in a trial of the OX40 agonist ivuxolimab. This TCR came from an adult with an advanced solid tumor such as melanoma, head and neck, liver or kidney cancer.

The CDR3 loop reads CASSLVGAGANVLTF. CDR3 DNA sequence: TGCGCCAGCAGCTTGGTGGGGGCTGGGGCCAACGTCCTGACTTTC. The chain is built from TRBV5-1 and TRBJ2-6; D may match TRBD1 or TRBD2 (5 bases each). The germline gives CDR1 SGHRS, CDR2 YFSETQ. CDR3 length: 15 residues. Trimming took 0 bases from V and 2 from J, leaving 6 bases between them.